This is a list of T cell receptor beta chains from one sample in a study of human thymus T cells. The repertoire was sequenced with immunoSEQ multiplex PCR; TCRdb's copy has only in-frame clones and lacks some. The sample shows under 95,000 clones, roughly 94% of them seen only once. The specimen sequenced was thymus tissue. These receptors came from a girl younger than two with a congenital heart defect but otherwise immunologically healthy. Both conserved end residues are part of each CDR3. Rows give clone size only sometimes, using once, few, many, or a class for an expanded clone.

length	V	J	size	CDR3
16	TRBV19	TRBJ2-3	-	CASSRGYYAGTDTQYF
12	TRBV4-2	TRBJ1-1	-	CASSQDRGEAFF
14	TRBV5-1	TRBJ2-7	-	CASSLGQGSYEQYF
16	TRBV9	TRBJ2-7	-	CASSAGERSDAYEQYF
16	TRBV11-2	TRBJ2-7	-	CASSLKGQLQAYEQYF
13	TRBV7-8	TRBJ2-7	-	CASSSSRPNEQYF
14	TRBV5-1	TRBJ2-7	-	CASSSRDRNDEQYF
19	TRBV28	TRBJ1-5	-	CASSFGLNRGCYSNQPQHF
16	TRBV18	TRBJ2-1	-	CASSPLAGGTYNEQFF
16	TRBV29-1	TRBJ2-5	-	CSTGTGVKDQGETQYF
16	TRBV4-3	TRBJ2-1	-	CASSQDGRAGYNEQFF
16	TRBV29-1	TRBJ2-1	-	CSVHSSILADYNEQFF
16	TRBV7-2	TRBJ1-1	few	CASSSRTGLKSDDGFF
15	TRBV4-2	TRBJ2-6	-	CASRKGGPGANVLTF
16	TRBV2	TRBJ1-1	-	CASSEAPTSRSTEAFF
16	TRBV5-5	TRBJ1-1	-	CASSLGGRWVDTEAFF
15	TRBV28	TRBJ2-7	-	CASSLVGQPFAEQYF
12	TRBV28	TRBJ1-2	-	CASSRTGDGYTF
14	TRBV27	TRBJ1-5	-	CASSWKDRDQPQHF
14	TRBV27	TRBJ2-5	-	CASRSGRAAETQYF
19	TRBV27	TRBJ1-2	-	CASSFRSGKGTYPNYGYTF
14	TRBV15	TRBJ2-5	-	CATSIPGGRETQYF
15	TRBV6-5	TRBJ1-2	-	CASSYSQGYPYGYTF
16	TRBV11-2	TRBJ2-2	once	CASSSLDRGDTGELFF
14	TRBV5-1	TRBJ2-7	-	CASSVRGLGYEQYF
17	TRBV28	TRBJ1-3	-	CASSLLAKTFSGNTIYF
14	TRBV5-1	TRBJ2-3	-	CASSVAPGPDTQYF
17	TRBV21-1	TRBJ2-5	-	CASSMFQHPGAQETQYF
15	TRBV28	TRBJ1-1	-	CASSLSTGAAPEAFF
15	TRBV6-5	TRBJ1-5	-	CASSYGQGGNQPQHF
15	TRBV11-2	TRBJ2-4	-	CASSLGHRAKNIQYF
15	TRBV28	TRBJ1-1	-	CASSLLPGAVTEAFF
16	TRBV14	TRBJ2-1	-	CASSQGDRVSYNEQFF
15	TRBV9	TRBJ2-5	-	CASSVDTLYQETQYF
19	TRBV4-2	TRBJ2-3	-	CASSQVEREGVPSTDTQYF
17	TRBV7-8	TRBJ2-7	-	CASSLSKGIGQEGREYF
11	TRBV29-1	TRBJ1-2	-	CSVDRDYGYTF
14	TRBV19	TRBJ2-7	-	CASSIEVYSYEQYF
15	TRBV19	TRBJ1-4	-	CASSLTVMKGEKLFF
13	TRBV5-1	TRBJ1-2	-	CATESGDGYGYTF
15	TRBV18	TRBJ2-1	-	CASSPIARNHNEQFF
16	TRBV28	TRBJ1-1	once	CASSLRDRGLNTEAFF
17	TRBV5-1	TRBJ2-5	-	CASSLVRGRALEETQYF
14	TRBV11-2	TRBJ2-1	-	CASSSGEGLNEQFF